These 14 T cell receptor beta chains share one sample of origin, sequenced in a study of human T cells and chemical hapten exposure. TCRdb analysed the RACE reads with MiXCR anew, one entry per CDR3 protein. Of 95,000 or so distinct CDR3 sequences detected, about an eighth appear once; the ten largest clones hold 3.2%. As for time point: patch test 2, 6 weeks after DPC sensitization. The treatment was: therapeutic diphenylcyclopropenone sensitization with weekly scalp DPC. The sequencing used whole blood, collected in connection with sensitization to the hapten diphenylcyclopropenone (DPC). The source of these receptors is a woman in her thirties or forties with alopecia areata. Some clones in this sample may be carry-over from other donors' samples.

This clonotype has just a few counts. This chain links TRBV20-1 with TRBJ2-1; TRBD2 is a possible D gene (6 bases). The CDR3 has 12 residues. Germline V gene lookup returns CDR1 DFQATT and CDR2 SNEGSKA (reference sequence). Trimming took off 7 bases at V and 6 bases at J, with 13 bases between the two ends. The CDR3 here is CSGAGSVNEQFF. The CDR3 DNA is TGCAGTGGGGCGGGATCTGTCAATGAGCAGTTCTTC.

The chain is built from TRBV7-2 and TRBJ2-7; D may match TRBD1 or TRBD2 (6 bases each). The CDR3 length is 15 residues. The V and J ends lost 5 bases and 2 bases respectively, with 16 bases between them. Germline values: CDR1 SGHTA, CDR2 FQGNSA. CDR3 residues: CASSPQGGQTYEQYF. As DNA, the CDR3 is TGTGCCAGCAGCCCCCAGGGAGGACAGACCTACGAGCAGTACTTC.

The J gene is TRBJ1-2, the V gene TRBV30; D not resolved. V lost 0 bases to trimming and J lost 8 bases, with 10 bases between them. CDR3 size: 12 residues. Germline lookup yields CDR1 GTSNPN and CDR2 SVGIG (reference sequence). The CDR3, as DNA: TGTGCCTGGAGTGTCGGCAGGCCGGGCTACACCTTC. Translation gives CAWSVGRPGYTF.

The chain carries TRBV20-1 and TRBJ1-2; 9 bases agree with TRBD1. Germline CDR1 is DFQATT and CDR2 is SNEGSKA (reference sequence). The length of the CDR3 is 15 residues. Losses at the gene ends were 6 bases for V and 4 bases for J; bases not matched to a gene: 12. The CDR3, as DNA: TGCAGTGCCCCGGACAGGGGCCCTTATGTCTATGGCTACACCTTC. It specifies CSAPDRGPYVYGYTF.

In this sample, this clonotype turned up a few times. CDR3 sequence: CASSEIRRRNTDTQYF. CDR3 DNA sequence: TGCGCCAGCAGTGAGATTCGGAGGAGAAACACAGATACGCAGTATTTT. V gene TRBV10-1 combines with J gene TRBJ2-3; D possibly corresponds to TRBD2 (5 bases). Trimming left V 2 bases short and J 2 bases short, with 14 bases between. Germline V gene sequence: CDR1 WNHNN, CDR2 SYGVQD (reference sequence). The CDR3 runs to 16 residues.

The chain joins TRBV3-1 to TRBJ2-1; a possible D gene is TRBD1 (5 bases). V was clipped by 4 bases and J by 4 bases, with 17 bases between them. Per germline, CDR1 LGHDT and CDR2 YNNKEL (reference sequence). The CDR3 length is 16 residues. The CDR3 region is CASSPRGQGLYNEQFF. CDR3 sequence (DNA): TGTGCCAGCAGCCCCCGTGGGCAGGGTTTATACAATGAGCAGTTCTTC.

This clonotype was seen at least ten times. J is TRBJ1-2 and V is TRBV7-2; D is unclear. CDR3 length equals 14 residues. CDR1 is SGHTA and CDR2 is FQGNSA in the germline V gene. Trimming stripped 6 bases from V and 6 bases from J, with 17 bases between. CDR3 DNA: TGTGCCAGCAGTAAGGATGGTACAGCGGATGGCTACACCTTC. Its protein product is CASSKDGTADGYTF.

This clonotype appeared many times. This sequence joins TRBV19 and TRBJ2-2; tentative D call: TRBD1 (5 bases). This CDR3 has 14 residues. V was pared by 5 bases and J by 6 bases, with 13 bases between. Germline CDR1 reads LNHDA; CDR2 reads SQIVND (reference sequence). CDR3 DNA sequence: TGTGCCAGTAGTTACGACAGCCTTCCCGGGGAGCTGTTTTTT. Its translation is CASSYDSLPGELFF.

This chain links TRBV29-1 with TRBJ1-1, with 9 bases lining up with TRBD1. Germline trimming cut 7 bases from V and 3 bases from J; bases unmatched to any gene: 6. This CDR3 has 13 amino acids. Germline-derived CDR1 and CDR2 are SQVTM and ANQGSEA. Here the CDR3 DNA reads TGCAGCGCCGGACAGGGGTTGGACACTGAAGCTTTCTTT. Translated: CSAGQGLDTEAFF.

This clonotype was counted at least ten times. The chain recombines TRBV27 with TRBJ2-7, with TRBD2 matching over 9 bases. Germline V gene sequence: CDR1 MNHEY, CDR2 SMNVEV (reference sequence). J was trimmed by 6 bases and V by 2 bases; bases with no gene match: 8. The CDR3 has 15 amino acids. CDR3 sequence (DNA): TGTGCCAGCAGTTTAGCCCTAGCGGGAAGGAGCGAGCAGTACTTC. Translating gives CASSLALAGRSEQYF.

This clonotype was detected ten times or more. CDR3 in DNA: TGCAGTGCTACGAAGTCAACTAATGAAAAACTGTTTTTT. It is translated as CSATKSTNEKLFF. The V and J genes are TRBV20-1 and TRBJ1-4, with unresolved D. CDR1 and CDR2 from the germline V gene are DFQATT and SNEGSKA (reference sequence). There are 13 residues in the CDR3. V was clipped by 4 bases and J by 0 bases, with 6 bases between them.

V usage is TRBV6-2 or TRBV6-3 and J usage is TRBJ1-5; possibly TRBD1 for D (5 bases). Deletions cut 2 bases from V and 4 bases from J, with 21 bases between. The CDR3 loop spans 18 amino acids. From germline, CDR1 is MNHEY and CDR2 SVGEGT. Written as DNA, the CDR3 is TGTGCCAGCAGTTACCGCTCCGCGGGGCCGATTGGAAATCAGCCCCAGCATTTT. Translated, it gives CASSYRSAGPIGNQPQHF.

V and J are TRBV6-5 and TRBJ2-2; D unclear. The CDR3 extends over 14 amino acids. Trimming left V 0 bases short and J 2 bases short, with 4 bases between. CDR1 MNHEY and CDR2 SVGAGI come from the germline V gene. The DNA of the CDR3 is TGTGCCAGCAGTTACTCGAGAAACACCGGGGAGCTGTTTTTT. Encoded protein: CASSYSRNTGELFF.

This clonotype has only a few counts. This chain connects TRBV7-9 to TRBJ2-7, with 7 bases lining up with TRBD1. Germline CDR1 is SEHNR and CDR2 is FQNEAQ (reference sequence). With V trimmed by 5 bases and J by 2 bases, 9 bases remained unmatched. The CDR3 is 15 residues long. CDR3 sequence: CASSALSGTAYEQYF. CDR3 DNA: TGTGCCAGCAGCGCTCTTAGTGGGACAGCCTACGAGCAGTACTTC.